One and the same sample provided the 19 T cell receptor beta chains below, sequenced in a study of blood T cell repertoires in COVID-19. Sequencing used immunoSEQ multiplex PCR; TCRdb keeps in-frame clones, though not all of them. Of approximately 210,000 clones listed, over 75% are singletons. The sample comprised PBMCs or T cells enriched from blood (not recorded which). These receptors were collected from a young man with acute COVID-19.

This clone was seen only once. This chain connects TRBV6-4 to TRBJ2-1, with a possible D match to TRBD2 (7 bases). This CDR3 has 15 residues. V dropped 3 bases and J dropped 8 bases, with 17 bases sitting between them. Germline CDR1 and CDR2: MRHNA and SNTAGT. CDR3 amino acids: CASSETGGAFDEQFF. The CDR3 bases are TGTGCCAGCAGTGAAACGGGGGGCGCGTTCGATGAGCAGTTCTTC.

V and J are TRBV6-1 and TRBJ2-3; TRBD1 is a possible D gene (5 bases). Germline loops: CDR1 MNHNS, CDR2 SASEGT. V was clipped by 2 bases and J by 0 bases, with 9 bases between them. This CDR3 has 15 residues. The CDR3 bases are TGTGCCAGCAGTGAAAGTGGGGCTAGCACAGATACGCAGTATTTT. As protein: CASSESGASTDTQYF.

The gene calls are TRBV7-9 and TRBJ1-1, with D possibly matching TRBD1 (6 bases). Trimming took 4 bases from V and 8 from J, leaving 20 bases between them. The CDR3 loop spans 15 amino acids. Germline V gene sequence: CDR1 SEHNR, CDR2 FQNEAQ (reference sequence). In DNA, the CDR3 is TGTGCCAGCAGCTCTAGCACCCTCGACAGGCCAGAAGCTTTCTTT. Encoded protein: CASSSSTLDRPEAFF.

This chain uses TRBV18 with TRBJ1-1, with 8 bases fitting TRBD1. Germline trimming cut 3 bases from V and 4 bases from J; bases unmatched to any gene: 4. Germline CDR1 reads KGHSH; CDR2 reads LQKENI. This CDR3 region has 14 residues. The CDR3 here is CASSPQGASTEAFF. CDR3 DNA: TGTGCCAGCTCACCGCAGGGGGCTTCCACTGAAGCTTTCTTT.

This clone came up once. The sample carries other DNA sequences with the same CDR3. The V gene is TRBV3-1 (or the pseudogene TRBV3-2), the J gene TRBJ2-2; TRBD1 is a possible D gene (5 bases). Trimming removed 1 base at V and 2 bases at J, with 5 bases between. The germline V gene encodes CDR1 LGHDT and CDR2 YNNKEL (reference sequence). The CDR3 has 14 residues. CDR3 in DNA: TGTGCCAGCAGCCAAGGGACAAACACCGGGGAGCTGTTTTTT. The encoded protein is CASSQGTNTGELFF.

The chain couples TRBV12-3 or TRBV12-4 to TRBJ1-2; TRBD1 aligns across 10 bases. This CDR3 contains 13 residues. Trimming cost V 3 bases and J 8 bases; bases outside gene matches: 3. CDR3 nucleotides: TGTGCCAGCAGTTTTGGACAGGGGGGCGGCTACACCTTC. Translation: CASSFGQGGGYTF.

The CDR3 DNA follows: TGCGCCAGCACCACAACTCGGGGGGGCATGGCAGATACGCAGTATTTT. Translation gives CASTTTRGGMADTQYF. The V and J genes are TRBV5-1 and TRBJ2-3; 8 nucleotides agree with TRBD2. The germline CDR1 and CDR2 sequences are SGHRS and YFSETQ. V trimming: 6 bases; J trimming: 4 bases; junction bases outside the gene matches: 13. CDR3 length: 16 residues.

The chain combines TRBV5-4 with TRBJ1-5, with TRBD1 matching 8 bases. With 3 bases clipped from V and 3 bases from J, the junction kept 5 bases outside the gene matches. Germline-derived CDR1 and CDR2 are SGHNT and YYREEE (reference sequence). CDR3 length equals 15 residues. Here the CDR3 reads CASSSQGAHNQPQHF. CDR3 coding DNA: TGTGCCAGCAGCTCCCAGGGGGCCCACAATCAGCCCCAGCATTTT.

V usage is TRBV19 and J usage is TRBJ2-2; D unclear. The V gene lost 1 base and the J gene lost 5 bases, with 5 bases spanning the gap. Germline CDR1 is LNHDA and CDR2 is SQIVND (reference sequence). The CDR3 is 13 amino acids. CDR3 sequence reads: CASSIGATGELFF. CDR3 bases: TGTGCCAGTAGTATAGGTGCGACCGGGGAGCTGTTTTTT.

The gene calls are TRBV29-1 and TRBJ1-2; no firm D call. The CDR3 consists of 14 residues. The V and J ends lost 3 bases and 4 bases respectively, with 15 bases between them. The germline CDR1 and CDR2 sequences are SQVTM and ANQGSEA. CDR3 in amino acids: CSVEALLSIYGYTF. Written as DNA, the CDR3 is TGCAGCGTTGAGGCCCTTTTATCAATCTATGGCTACACCTTC.

The CDR3 protein is CASSLYRAEQYF. CDR3 in DNA: TGTGCCAGCAGTCTGTACAGGGCCGAGCAGTACTTC. This rearrangement joins TRBV12-3 or TRBV12-4 to TRBJ2-7; weak D call: TRBD1 (6 bases). V was cut by 5 bases and J by 6 bases, with 11 bases left in between. CDR3 length equals 12 residues.

V gene TRBV7-9 combines with J gene TRBJ1-2, with 9 bases lining up with TRBD1. The CDR3 consists of 18 residues. The germline V gene encodes CDR1 SEHNR and CDR2 FQNEAQ (reference sequence). V trimming: 6 bases; J trimming: 0 bases; junction bases outside the gene matches: 14. The CDR3: CASRGTGWVDQANYGYTF. The CDR3 nucleotides read TGTGCCAGCAGGGGGACAGGGTGGGTCGATCAAGCTAACTATGGCTACACCTTC.

The chain joins TRBV5-1 to TRBJ2-3; D is perhaps TRBD1 (5 bases). This CDR3 contains 16 residues. Germline V gene lookup returns CDR1 SGHRS and CDR2 YFSETQ. V gave up 0 bases and J gave up 3 bases, with 14 bases separating them. The CDR3 reads CASSLARAGRTDTQYF. DNA of the CDR3: TGCGCCAGCAGCTTGGCCCGGGCAGGGCGGACAGATACGCAGTATTTT.

J is TRBJ1-1 and V is TRBV23-1, with D hard to call. TRBV23-1 is noted as an ORF with a role that remains uncertain. The germline V and J ends were trimmed by 3 bases and 1 base, with 9 bases remaining between them. The CDR3 spans 14 residues. CDR3 residues: CASSQATENTEAFF. CDR3 DNA sequence: TGCGCCAGCAGTCAGGCCACAGAGAACACTGAAGCTTTCTTT.

V is TRBV3-1 (or the pseudogene TRBV3-2) and J is TRBJ1-1, with D unclear. Trimming left V 1 base short and J 2 bases short, with 11 bases between. The V gene's germline CDR1 is LGHDT and CDR2 YNNKEL (reference sequence). This CDR3 contains 15 residues. DNA of the CDR3: TGTGCCAGCAGCCAAGGGCTGGGCCCTAACACTGAAGCTTTCTTT. Translated, it gives CASSQGLGPNTEAFF.

Note on this clone: The identical CDR3 is also encoded by other nucleotide sequences in the sample. The chain combines TRBV5-1 with TRBJ2-5, with 8 bases that match TRBD1. V was clipped by 4 bases and J by 4 bases; unmatched bases: 9. In germline, CDR1 is SGHRS, CDR2 YFSETQ. This CDR3 has 15 amino acids. The CDR3 coding sequence is TGCGCCAGCAGCCCTTCAGGGGGCGCGGGAGAGACCCAGTACTTC. It specifies CASSPSGGAGETQYF.

This clone was seen only a few times. This sample includes further DNA sequences coding for the same CDR3. V usage is TRBV5-1 and J usage is TRBJ1-1; D possibly corresponds to TRBD1 (5 bases). Germline CDR1 is SGHRS and CDR2 is YFSETQ. V was trimmed by 1 base and J by 5 bases, leaving 9 bases between them. The CDR3 length is 13 residues. In DNA form, the CDR3 reads TGCGCCAGCAGCTTGTCAGGGAAAACTGAAGCTTTCTTT. Amino acid sequence: CASSLSGKTEAFF.

This clone has at least ten counts. The rearrangement joins TRBV9 to TRBJ1-2; a possible D gene is TRBD1 (5 bases). The CDR3 runs to 14 residues. V was shortened by 3 bases and J by 7 bases, with 16 bases between the two germline ends. CDR1 and CDR2 from the germline V gene are SGDLS and YYNGEE. The CDR3 DNA reads TGTGCCAGCAGCGCCACCCAGGGCCTCCCTGGCTACACCTTC. Translated: CASSATQGLPGYTF. Filled out from reference TRBV9 and TRBJ1-2, the complete variable domain reads DSGVTQTPKHLITATGQRVTLRCSPRSGDLSVYWYQQSLDQGLQFLIQYYNGEERAKGNILERFSAQQFPDLHSELNLSSLELGDSALYFCASSATQGLPGYTFGSGTRLTVV.

This sequence joins TRBV9 and TRBJ1-1, with 9 bases matching TRBD1. The V gene's germline CDR1 is SGDLS and CDR2 YYNGEE. The CDR3 is 14 residues long. Unmatched junction bases numbered 3, after V lost 2 bases and J lost 4 bases. DNA for the CDR3: TGTGCCAGCAGCGTGCAGGGACAGGGCACTGAAGCTTTCTTT. It translates to CASSVQGQGTEAFF. Complete variable domain (other parts from reference TRBV9 and TRBJ1-1): DSGVTQTPKHLITATGQRVTLRCSPRSGDLSVYWYQQSLDQGLQFLIQYYNGEERAKGNILERFSAQQFPDLHSELNLSSLELGDSALYFCASSVQGQGTEAFFGQGTRLTVV.